This T cell receptor beta chain comes out of a study of glioma-infiltrating T cells after dendritic cell vaccination. The protocol was immunoSEQ multiplex PCR, while the TCRdb copy is restricted to in-frame clones and leaves out a portion. In the table there are roughly 80,000 clones, around 90% of which are singletons. V was pared by 0 bases and J by 5 bases, with 17 bases between. This CDR3 region has 17 residues. CDR1 is SGHRS, CDR2 YFSETQ, per germline. The V gene is TRBV5-1, the J gene TRBJ2-2; tentatively, D is TRBD2 (6 bases). The clonotype comes from a human donor with glioblastoma. This specimen consisted of blood, obtained before dendritic cell vaccination. CDR3 loop: CASSLEAAGQGTGELFF. CDR3 sequence (DNA): TGCGCCAGCAGCTTGGAGGCGGCGGGGCAAGGGACCGGGGAGCTGTTTTTT.